The 14 T cell receptor beta chains in this list originate from one sample, sequenced in a study of blood T cells in healthy people across ages. Primers used in a second PCR of roughly 6 to 12 cycles were a sample-barcoded 5' primer and a J-beta primer mix. One entry per CDR3 protein, called by TCRdb with MiXCR from the 5' RACE reads. This table has over 950,000 distinct CDR3 sequences, roughly two fifths appearing once. Sequences were obtained from blood. The source is a man aged 18 to 29 in good health.

Here the CDR3 reads CASSAQGPREKLFF. The CDR3 DNA reads TGTGCCAGCAGTGCTCAGGGGCCGCGGGAAAAACTGTTTTTT. This chain links TRBV2 with TRBJ1-4; maybe TRBD1 (6 bases). Germline values: CDR1 SNHLY, CDR2 FYNNEI. Between the trimmed V and J ends, which lost 4 bases and 8 bases, there was a span of 14 bases. The CDR3 consists of 14 residues.

The chain is built from TRBV5-1 and TRBJ2-1; no definite D call. Germline values: CDR1 SGHRS, CDR2 YFSETQ. The CDR3 totals 13 residues. V lost 0 bases, J lost 8 bases, and 9 bases lay in between. The DNA for the CDR3 is TGCGCCAGCAGCTTGGCAACTAATGATGAGCAGTTCTTC. Translated, it gives CASSLATNDEQFF.

This clonotype was picked up a small number of times. The rearrangement joins TRBV7-2 to TRBJ1-4; possible D gene TRBD1, 6 bases. Per germline, CDR1 SGHTA and CDR2 FQGNSA. The V gene lost 0 bases and the J gene lost 9 bases, with 11 bases spanning the gap. This CDR3 has 14 residues. The CDR3 sequence is CASSLAATGQKLFF. The CDR3 coding sequence is TGTGCCAGCAGCTTAGCTGCGACAGGCCAAAAACTGTTTTTT.

This clonotype has only a few counts. V usage is TRBV2 and J usage is TRBJ2-5; D is perhaps TRBD1 (5 bases). The CDR3 spans 13 residues. CDR1 is SNHLY, CDR2 FYNNEI, per germline. V was cut by 7 bases and J by 1 base, with 10 bases left in between. CDR3 loop: CASKQVSQETQYF. The CDR3 DNA is TGTGCCAGCAAACAGGTGTCCCAAGAGACCCAGTACTTC.

The gene calls are TRBV7-9 and TRBJ1-4; no clear D. The CDR3 sequence is 15 residues long. The germline V gene encodes CDR1 SEHNR and CDR2 FQNEAQ (reference sequence). V lost 4 bases and J lost 2, with 11 bases in between. The CDR3, as DNA: TGTGCCAGCAGCTCCCCCGGTATTACTAATGAAAAACTGTTTTTT. Its translation is CASSSPGITNEKLFF.

This clonotype was seen more than once but under ten times. The rearrangement joins TRBV10-3 to TRBJ2-7; 7 nucleotides align to TRBD1. The germline V gene has CDR1 ENHRY and CDR2 SYGVKD. After removal of 5 bases from V and 3 bases from J, the junction contained 7 bases not matched to a gene. There are 14 residues in the CDR3. CDR3 loop: CAISQAGTVYEQYF. DNA of the CDR3: TGTGCCATCAGTCAAGCCGGGACAGTCTACGAGCAGTACTTC.

V usage is TRBV6-5 and J usage is TRBJ2-1; 11 bases match TRBD2. Germline V CDR1 and CDR2: MNHEY, SVGAGI. The ends lost 6 bases at V and 5 bases at J; junction bases unmatched: 6. The CDR3 is 15 amino acids. DNA of the CDR3: TGTGCCAGCAGCCGACTAGCGGGGACAAACAATGAGCAGTTCTTC. Its protein is CASSRLAGTNNEQFF.

The rearrangement joins TRBV12-3 or TRBV12-4 to TRBJ2-1; no definite D call. Trimming left V 3 bases short and J 8 bases short, with 11 bases between. This CDR3 region has 13 residues. Written as DNA, the CDR3 is TGTGCCAGCAGTTTTCCCCCTGGGGATGAGCAGTTCTTC. This encodes CASSFPPGDEQFF.

The sample holds a few counts of this clonotype. The CDR3 sequence is CAWSETQGEAFF. CDR3 DNA: TGTGCCTGGAGTGAGACACAGGGAGAAGCTTTCTTT. V and J are TRBV30 and TRBJ1-1, with TRBD1 as a possible D gene (6 bases). The CDR3 has 12 amino acids. Between the trimmed V and J ends, which lost 1 base and 8 bases, there was a span of 11 bases. From germline, CDR1 is GTSNPN and CDR2 SVGIG (reference sequence).

This clonotype was detected once. A much larger clone is a single base away; this may be a read error. This chain uses TRBV29-1 with TRBJ2-1; D gene uncertain. The J call is uncertain, as TRBJ2-7 better fits the DNA end. Germline V CDR1 and CDR2: SQVTM, ANQGSEA. This CDR3 has 12 amino acids. The CDR3 region has the DNA TGCAGCGTTGGTCCGCCCTACAATGAGCAGTACTTC. Its protein product is CSVGPPYNEQYF.

This clonotype was detected only a few times. The chain couples TRBV29-1 to TRBJ1-4; D is unresolved. This CDR3 has 11 amino acids. V lost 3 bases and J 7 bases, leaving 6 bases between the germline ends. The germline V gene has CDR1 SQVTM and CDR2 ANQGSEA. CDR3 bases: TGCAGCGTTGAGTACGCTGAAAAACTGTTTTTT. Its translation is CSVEYAEKLFF.

This clonotype showed up just a few times. The rearrangement links TRBV5-1 to TRBJ1-2; no firm D call. CDR1 and CDR2 (germline): SGHRS, YFSETQ. The length of the CDR3 is 14 residues. V was pared by 3 bases and J by 1 base, with 10 bases between. CDR3 loop: CASSSMTDNYGYTF. The CDR3 region has the DNA TGCGCCAGCAGCTCCATGACGGATAACTATGGCTACACCTTC.

Concerning this clonotype itself: This may stem from a read error, because a much larger clone lies one nucleotide away. The chain joins TRBV7-6 to TRBJ1-2; no clear D gene. The CDR3 length is 15 residues. Trimming took off 1 base at V and 0 bases at J, with 9 bases between the two ends. The germline V gene encodes CDR1 SGHVS and CDR2 FNYEAQ. For the CDR3, the DNA is TGTGCCAGCAGCTTAGAGATCGGGACTAACTATGGCTACACCTTC. It specifies CASSLEIGTNYGYTF.

This clonotype was found a few times. The chain uses TRBV6-6 and TRBJ1-1; a weak D match, TRBD1 (5 bases). Between the trimmed V and J ends, which lost 6 bases and 2 bases, there was a span of 13 bases. CDR3 length equals 14 residues. Germline lookup yields CDR1 MNHNY and CDR2 SVGAGI (reference sequence). The chain's CDR3 is CASRPRGVNTEAFF. CDR3 sequence (DNA): TGTGCCAGCAGGCCCCGAGGGGTCAACACTGAAGCTTTCTTT.